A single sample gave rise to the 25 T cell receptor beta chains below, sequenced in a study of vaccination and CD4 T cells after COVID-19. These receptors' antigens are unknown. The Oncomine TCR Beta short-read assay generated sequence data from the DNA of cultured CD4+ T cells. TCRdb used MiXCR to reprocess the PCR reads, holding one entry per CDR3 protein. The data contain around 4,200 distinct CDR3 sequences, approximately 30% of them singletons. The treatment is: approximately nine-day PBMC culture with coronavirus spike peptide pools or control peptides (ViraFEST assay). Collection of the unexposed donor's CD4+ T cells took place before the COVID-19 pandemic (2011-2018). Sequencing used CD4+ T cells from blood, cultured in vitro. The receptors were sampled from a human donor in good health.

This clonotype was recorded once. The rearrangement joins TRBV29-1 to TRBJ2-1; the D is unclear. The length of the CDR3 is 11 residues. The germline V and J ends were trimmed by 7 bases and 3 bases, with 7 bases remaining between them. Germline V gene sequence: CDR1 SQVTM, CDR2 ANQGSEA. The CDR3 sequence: CSGYVYNEQFF. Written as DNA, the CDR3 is TGCAGCGGGTACGTCTACAATGAGCAGTTCTTC.

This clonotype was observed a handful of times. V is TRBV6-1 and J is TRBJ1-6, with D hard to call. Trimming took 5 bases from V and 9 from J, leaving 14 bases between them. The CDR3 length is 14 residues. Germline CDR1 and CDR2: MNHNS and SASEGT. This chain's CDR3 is CASSLSIFGSPLHF. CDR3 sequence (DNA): TGTGCCAGCAGTCTCAGTATATTCGGTTCACCCCTCCACTTT.

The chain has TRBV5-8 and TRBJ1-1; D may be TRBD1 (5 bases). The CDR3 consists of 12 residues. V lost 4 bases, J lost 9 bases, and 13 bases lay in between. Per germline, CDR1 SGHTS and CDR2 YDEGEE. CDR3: CASSPDTQKAFF. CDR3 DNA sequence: TGTGCCAGCAGCCCGGACACCCAAAAAGCTTTCTTT.

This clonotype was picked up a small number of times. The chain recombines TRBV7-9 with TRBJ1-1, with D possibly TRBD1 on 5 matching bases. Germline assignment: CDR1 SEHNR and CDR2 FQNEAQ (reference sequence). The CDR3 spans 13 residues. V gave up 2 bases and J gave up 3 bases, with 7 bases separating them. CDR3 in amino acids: CASSLLGDTEAFF. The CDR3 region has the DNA TGTGCCAGCAGCTTACTGGGGGACACTGAAGCTTTCTTT.

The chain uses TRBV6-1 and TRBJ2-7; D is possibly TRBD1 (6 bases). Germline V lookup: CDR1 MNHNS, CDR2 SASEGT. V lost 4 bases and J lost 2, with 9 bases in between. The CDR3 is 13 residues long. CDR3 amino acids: CASSVAGAYEQYF. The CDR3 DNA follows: TGTGCCAGCAGTGTTGCAGGGGCCTACGAGCAGTACTTC.

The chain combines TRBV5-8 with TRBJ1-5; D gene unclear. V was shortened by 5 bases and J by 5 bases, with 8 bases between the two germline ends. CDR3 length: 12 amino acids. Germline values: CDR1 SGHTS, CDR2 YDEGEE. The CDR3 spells CASSRQYQPQHF. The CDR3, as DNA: TGTGCCAGCAGTCGACAATATCAGCCCCAGCATTTT.

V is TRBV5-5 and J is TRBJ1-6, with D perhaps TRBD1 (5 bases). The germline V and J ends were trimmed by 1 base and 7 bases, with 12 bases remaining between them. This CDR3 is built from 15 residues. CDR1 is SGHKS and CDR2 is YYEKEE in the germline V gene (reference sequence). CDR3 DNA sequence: TGTGCCAGCAGCTTGCCCGGGGCAGGAAATTCACCCCTCCACTTT. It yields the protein CASSLPGAGNSPLHF.

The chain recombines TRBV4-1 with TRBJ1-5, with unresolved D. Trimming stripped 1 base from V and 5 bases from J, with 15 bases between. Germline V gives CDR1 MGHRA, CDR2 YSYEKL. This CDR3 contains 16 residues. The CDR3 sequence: CASSQVESTPDQPQHF. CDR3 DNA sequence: TGCGCCAGCAGCCAAGTTGAGAGTACGCCGGATCAGCCCCAGCATTTT.

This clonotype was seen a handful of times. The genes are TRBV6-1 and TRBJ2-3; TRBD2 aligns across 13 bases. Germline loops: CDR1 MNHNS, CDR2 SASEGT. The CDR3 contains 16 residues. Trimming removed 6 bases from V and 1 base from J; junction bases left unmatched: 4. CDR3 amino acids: CASSRGLAGGTDTQYF. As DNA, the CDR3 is TGTGCCAGCAGCCGAGGACTAGCGGGGGGCACAGATACGCAGTATTTT.

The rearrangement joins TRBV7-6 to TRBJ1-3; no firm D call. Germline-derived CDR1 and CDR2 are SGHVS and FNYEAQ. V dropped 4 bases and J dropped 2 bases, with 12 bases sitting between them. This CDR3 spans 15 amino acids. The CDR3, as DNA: TGTGCCAGCAGCTCCCAACACAGCCCTGGAAACACCATATATTTT. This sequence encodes CASSSQHSPGNTIYF.

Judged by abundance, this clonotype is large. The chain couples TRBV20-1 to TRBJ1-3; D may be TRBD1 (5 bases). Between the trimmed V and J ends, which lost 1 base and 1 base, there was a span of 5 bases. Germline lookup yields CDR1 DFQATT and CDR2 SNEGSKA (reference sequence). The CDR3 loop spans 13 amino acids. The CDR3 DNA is TGCAGTGCTAGAGGGGGGTCTGGAAACACCATATATTTT. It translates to CSARGGSGNTIYF.

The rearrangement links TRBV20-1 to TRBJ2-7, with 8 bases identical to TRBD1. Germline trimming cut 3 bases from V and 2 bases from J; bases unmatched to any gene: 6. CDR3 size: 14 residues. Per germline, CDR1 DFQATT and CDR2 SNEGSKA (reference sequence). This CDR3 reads CSASPQGATYEQYF. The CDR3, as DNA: TGCAGTGCTAGCCCCCAGGGGGCTACCTACGAGCAGTACTTC.

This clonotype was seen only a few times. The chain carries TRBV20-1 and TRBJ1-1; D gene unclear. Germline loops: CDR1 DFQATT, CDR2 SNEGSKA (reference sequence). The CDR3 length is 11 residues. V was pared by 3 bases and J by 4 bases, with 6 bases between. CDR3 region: CSASRSTEAFF. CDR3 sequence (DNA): TGCAGTGCTAGTAGGAGCACTGAAGCTTTCTTT.

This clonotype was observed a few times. The CDR3 is CASNGRGMNTEAFF. CDR3 coding DNA: TGTGCCAGTAATGGCAGGGGCATGAACACTGAAGCTTTCTTT. The rearrangement joins TRBV19 to TRBJ1-1, with a weak D call TRBD1 (6 bases). The CDR3 length is 14 residues. V was pared by 7 bases and J by 0 bases, with 12 bases between. The germline CDR1 and CDR2 sequences are LNHDA and SQIVND (reference sequence).

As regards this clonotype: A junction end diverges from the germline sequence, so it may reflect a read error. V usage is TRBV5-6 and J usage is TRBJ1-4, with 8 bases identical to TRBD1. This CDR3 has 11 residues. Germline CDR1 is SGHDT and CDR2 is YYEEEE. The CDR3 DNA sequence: TGTGCCAGCAGCCGGACCGGGGGACAGGTTTTT. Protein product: CASSRTGGQVF. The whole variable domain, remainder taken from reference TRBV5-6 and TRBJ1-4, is DAGVTQSPTHLIKTRGQQVTLRCSPKSGHDTVSWYQQALGQGPQFIFQYYEEEERQRGNFPDRFSGHQFPNYSSELNVNALLLGDSALYLCASSRTGGQVFGSGTQLSVL.

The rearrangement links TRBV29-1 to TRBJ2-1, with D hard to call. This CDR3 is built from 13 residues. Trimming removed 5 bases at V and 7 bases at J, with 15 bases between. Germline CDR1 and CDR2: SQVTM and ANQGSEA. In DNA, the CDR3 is TGCAGCGTTACCGGCTCGGCGTGGAATGAGCAGTTCTTC. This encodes CSVTGSAWNEQFF.

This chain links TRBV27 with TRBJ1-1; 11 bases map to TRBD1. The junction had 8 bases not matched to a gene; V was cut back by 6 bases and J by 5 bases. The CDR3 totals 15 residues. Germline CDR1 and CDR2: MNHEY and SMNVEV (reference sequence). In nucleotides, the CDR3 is TGTGCCAGCAGAGGGACAGGGGGATCAGGGACTGAAGCTTTCTTT. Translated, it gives CASRGTGGSGTEAFF.

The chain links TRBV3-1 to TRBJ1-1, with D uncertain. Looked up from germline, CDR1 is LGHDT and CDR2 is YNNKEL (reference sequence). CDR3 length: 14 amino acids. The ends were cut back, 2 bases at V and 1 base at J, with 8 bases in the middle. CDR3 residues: CASSQLEGNTEAFF. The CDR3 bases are TGTGCCAGCAGCCAACTTGAAGGGAACACTGAAGCTTTCTTT.

The CDR3 protein is CASSMPGKGGAFF. The CDR3, as DNA: TGTGCCAGCAGCATGCCAGGGAAGGGGGGAGCTTTCTTT. The rearrangement links TRBV5-6 to TRBJ1-1, with D possibly TRBD1 on 6 matching bases. V shed 4 bases and J shed 10 bases, with 17 bases lying between them. The germline CDR1 and CDR2 sequences are SGHDT and YYEEEE. This CDR3 has 13 amino acids. The complete variable domain, with remaining parts taken from reference TRBV5-6 and TRBJ1-1, reads DAGVTQSPTHLIKTRGQQVTLRCSPKSGHDTVSWYQQALGQGPQFIFQYYEEEERQRGNFPDRFSGHQFPNYSSELNVNALLLGDSALYLCASSMPGKGGAFFGQGTRLTVV.

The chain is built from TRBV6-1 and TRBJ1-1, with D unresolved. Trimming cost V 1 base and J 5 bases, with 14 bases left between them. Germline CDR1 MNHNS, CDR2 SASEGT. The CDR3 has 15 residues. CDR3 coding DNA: TGTGCCAGCAGTGAAGGACCGGGGTCCCCAACTGAAGCTTTCTTT. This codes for CASSEGPGSPTEAFF.

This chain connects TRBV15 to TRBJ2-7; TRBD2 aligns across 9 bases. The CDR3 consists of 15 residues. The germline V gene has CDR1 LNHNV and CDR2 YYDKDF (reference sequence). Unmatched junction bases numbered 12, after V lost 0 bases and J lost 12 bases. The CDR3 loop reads CATSRDRGSGGGRYF. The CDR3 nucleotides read TGTGCCACCAGCAGAGATCGTGGTAGCGGGGGAGGGCGGTACTTC.

CDR3 coding DNA: TGTGCCAGCAGTTATGACGGACAGTATAGCAATCAGCCCCAGCATTTT. It codes for CASSYDGQYSNQPQHF. V usage is TRBV12-3 or TRBV12-4 and J usage is TRBJ1-5; the D gene is possibly TRBD1 (6 bases). The CDR3 is 16 residues long. The V and J ends lost 4 bases and 0 bases respectively, with 13 bases between them.

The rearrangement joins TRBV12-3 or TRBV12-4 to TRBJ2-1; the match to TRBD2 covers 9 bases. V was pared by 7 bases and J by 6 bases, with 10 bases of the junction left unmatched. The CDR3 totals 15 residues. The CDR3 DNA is TGTGCCAGCACCCTCGCTCGCGGGGGGGCCAATGAGCAGTTCTTC. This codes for CASTLARGGANEQFF.

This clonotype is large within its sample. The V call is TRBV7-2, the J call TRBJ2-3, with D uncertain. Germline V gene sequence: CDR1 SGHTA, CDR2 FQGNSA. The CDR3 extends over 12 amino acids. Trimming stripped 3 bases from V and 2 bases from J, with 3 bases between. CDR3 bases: TGTGCCAGCAGCTTTTTCACAGATACGCAGTATTTT. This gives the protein CASSFFTDTQYF.

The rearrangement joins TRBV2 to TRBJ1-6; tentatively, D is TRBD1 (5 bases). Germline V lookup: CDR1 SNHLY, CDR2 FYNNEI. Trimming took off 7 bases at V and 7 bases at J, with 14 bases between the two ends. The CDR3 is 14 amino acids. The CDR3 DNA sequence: TGTGCCAGCAACTTGGACATGCTGAATTCACCCCTCCACTTT. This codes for CASNLDMLNSPLHF.